Below, one T cell receptor beta chain is given with its context. This clonotype was detected only a few times. Its specific antigen is unknown. No base-level quality is on record; no much larger clone is a single base apart. V and J lose 4 bases and 1 base, and a span of 17 bases separates them. Taken from the germline V gene (reference sequence), the CDR1 and CDR2 loops are LGHDT and YNNKEL. The CDR3 goes from the cysteine to the phenylalanine over 17 residues. Kept here is only the CDR3 DNA, which spans 51 bases and is read in frame from base 1. The data stem from a study of patients and donors after allogeneic stem cell transplantation (dated by TCRdb to the early 2020s). Libraries were prepared through RT-PCR. The sequencer was a NextSeq 550. The public reads were quality trimmed at Q25 with fastp and then assembled into clones with MiXCR by TCRdb, keeping productive beta chains. Entries are consolidated by CDR3 protein sequence, retaining the most common genes and DNA. The sample profile shows roughly 880,000 distinct CDR3 sequences; 18% of them were found once. The ten largest clones capture roughly 6.4% of the sample.

The sequenced sample was blood, either unsorted or a sorted T cell fraction (not recorded which). The rearrangement combines TRBV3-1 with TRBJ2-1, and the D gene may be TRBD2, 6 bases matching. This receptor was taken from a human donor who was either an allogeneic HSCT recipient or a stem cell or donor lymphocyte infusion donor (not recorded which). It is not recorded whose cells these are; they may come from a transplant donor. The CDR3 loop reads CASSPRRGQRSYNEQFF. The bases are TGTGCCAGCAGCCCCCGGAGGGGCCAGAGATCCTACAATGAGCAGTTCTTC.